The clone carrying this T cell receptor beta chain has a single count. Under the authors' procedure: Amplification from reference gene primers served as the basis for estimated nucleated cell counts. TCRdb keeps only in-frame clones here, not all; method: immunoSEQ multiplex PCR. The DNA gave D and trimming, while V, J and clone size come from that table. This sample has around 24,000 clones, with 90% found just once. The sample belongs to a study of blood T cell repertoires in COVID-19. Turning to the study itself: COVID-19 samples, acute and convalescent, were from the United States, Italy and Spain. Sources were T cells, B-cell-depleted T cells, or PBMCs; the material itself was cDNA or gDNA.

With 5 bases removed from V and 3 bases from J, the gap between germline ends came to 23 bases. The CDR3 has 18 residues. The germline CDR1 and CDR2 sequences are SGHTA and FQGTGA. The rearrangement joins TRBV7-3 to TRBJ1-5, with TRBD1 as a possible D gene (5 bases). The sequence was collected from a woman in her fifties or sixties with active COVID-19. The sequenced material came from peripheral blood. The CDR3 nucleotides are TGTGCCAGCAGCCCGGGACTTTTCACTGCCATGGACAATCAGCCCCAGCATTTT. Amino acids: CASSPGLFTAMDNQPQHF.